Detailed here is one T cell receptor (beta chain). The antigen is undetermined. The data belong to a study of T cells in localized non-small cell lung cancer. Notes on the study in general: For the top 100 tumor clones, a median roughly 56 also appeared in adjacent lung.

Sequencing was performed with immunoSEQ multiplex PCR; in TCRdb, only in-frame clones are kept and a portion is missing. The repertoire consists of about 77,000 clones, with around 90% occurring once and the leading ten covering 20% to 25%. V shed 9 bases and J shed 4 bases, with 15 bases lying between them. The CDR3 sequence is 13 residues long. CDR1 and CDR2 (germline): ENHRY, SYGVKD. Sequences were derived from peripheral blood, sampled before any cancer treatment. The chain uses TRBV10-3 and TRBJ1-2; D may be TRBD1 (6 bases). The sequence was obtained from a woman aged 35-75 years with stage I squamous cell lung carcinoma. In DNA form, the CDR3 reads TGTGCCATGGGTAGACAGGACCGCTATGGCTACACCTTC. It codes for CAMGRQDRYGYTF.